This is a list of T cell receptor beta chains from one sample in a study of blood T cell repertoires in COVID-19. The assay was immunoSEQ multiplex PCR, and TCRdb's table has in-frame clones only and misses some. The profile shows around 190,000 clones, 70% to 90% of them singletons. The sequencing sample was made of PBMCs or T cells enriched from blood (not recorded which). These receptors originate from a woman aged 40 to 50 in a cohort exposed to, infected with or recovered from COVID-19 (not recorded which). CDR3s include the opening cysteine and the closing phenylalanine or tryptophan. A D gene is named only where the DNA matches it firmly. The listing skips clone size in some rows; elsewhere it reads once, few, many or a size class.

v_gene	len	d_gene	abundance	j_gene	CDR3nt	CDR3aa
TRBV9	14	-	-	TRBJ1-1	TGTGCCAGCAGCGAGGGGGGGTTTAGGACTGAAGCTTTCTTT	CASSEGGFRTEAFF
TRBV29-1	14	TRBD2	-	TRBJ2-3	TGCAGCGTTGAACTAGCGGGAGGGCCAGATACGCAGTATTTT	CSVELAGGPDTQYF
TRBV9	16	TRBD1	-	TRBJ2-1	TGTGCCAGCAGCCCGCATTGGGACAGGGCGGTCAATGAGCAGTTCTTC	CASSPHWDRAVNEQFF
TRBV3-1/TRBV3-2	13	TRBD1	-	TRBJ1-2	TGTGCCAGCAGCCTTAACAGGGGAGGTGGCTACACCTTC	CASSLNRGGGYTF
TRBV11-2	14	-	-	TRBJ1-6	TGTGCCAGCAGCTTAGCAGGGTATAATTCACCCCTCCACTTT	CASSLAGYNSPLHF
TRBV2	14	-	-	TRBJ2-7	TGTGCCAGCACTCGGCAGGGGATATCCTACGAGCAGTACTTC	CASTRQGISYEQYF
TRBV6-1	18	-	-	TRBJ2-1	TGTGCCAGCAGTGAAGTCCGCACTCCAGGGTTACCCTACAATGAGCAGTTCTTC	CASSEVRTPGLPYNEQFF
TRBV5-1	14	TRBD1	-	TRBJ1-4	TGCGCCAGCAAGGGACAGGGCGGCGATGAAAAACTGTTTTTT	CASKGQGGDEKLFF
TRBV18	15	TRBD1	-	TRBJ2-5	TGTGCCAGCTCACCGAGGGACAGGTACCAAGAGACCCAGTACTTC	CASSPRDRYQETQYF
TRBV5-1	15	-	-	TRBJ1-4	TGCGCCAGCAGCTTGTTGACACCCGATAATGAAAAACTGTTTTTT	CASSLLTPDNEKLFF
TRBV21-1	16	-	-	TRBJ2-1	TGTGCCAGCAGCCCGCCCGAACAGGGGGCCTACAATGAGCAGTTCTTC	CASSPPEQGAYNEQFF
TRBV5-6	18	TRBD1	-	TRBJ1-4	TGTGCCAGCAGCCCCGGGACAGGGGTGCCCGCAACTAATGAAAAACTGTTTTTT	CASSPGTGVPATNEKLFF
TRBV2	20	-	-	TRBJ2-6	TGTGCCAGCAGCCCCCGCAGGACAGTGAACATCCCCTCTGGGGCCAACGTCCTGACTTTC	CASSPRRTVNIPSGANVLTF
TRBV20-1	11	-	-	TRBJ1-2	TGCAGTGCTAGAAGGGAGATGGGCTACACCTTC	CSARREMGYTF
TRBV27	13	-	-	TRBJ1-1	TGTGCCAGCAGTACCACCAGGGCTCCTGAAGCTTTCTTT	CASSTTRAPEAFF
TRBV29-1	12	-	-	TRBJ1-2	TGCAGCGTCACGACTGACAACTATGGCTACACCTTC	CSVTTDNYGYTF
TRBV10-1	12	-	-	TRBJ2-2	TGCGCCAGCGGGCCCAACACCGGGGAGCTGTTTTTT	CASGPNTGELFF
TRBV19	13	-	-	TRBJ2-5	TGTGCCAGTAGTATGCAGGGGCAAGAGACCCAGTACTTC	CASSMQGQETQYF
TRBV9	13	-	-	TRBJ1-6	TGTGCCAGCAGCGCGAAGTCCAATCGGGCCCTCCACTTT	CASSAKSNRALHF
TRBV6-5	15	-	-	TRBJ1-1	TGTGCCAGCAGTTACTCTGACAGCCTGAACACTGAAGCTTTCTTT	CASSYSDSLNTEAFF
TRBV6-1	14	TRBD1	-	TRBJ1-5	TGTGCCAGCAGTGACGGACAGGATCATCAGCCCCAGCATTTT	CASSDGQDHQPQHF
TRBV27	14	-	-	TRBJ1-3	TGTGCCAGCAGTTCCGGCGGGTTTGGAAACACCATATATTTT	CASSSGGFGNTIYF
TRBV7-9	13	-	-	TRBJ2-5	TGTGCCAGCAGCTTTAATCAGGGAGAGACCCAGTACTTC	CASSFNQGETQYF
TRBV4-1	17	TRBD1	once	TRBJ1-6	TGCGCCAGCAGCCAAGGATACAGGGGGAACTATAATTCACCCCTCCACTTT	CASSQGYRGNYNSPLHF
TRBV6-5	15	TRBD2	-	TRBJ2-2	TGTGCCAGCAGCTACGGGGGGGTCGGCACCGGGGAGCTGTTTTTT	CASSYGGVGTGELFF
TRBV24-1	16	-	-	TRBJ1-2	TGTGCCACCAGTACTACCCTTGGTGGGCAGGGGAGTGGCTACACCTTC	CATSTTLGGQGSGYTF
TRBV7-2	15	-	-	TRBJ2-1	TGTGCCAGCAAAAACAGGGACTACTCCTACAATGAGCAGTTCTTC	CASKNRDYSYNEQFF
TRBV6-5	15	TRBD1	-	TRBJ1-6	TGTGCCAGCAATATCCCGGGACAGGGAAATTCACCCCTCCACTTT	CASNIPGQGNSPLHF
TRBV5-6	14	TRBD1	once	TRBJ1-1	TGTGCCAGCAGCTTGAGGAGACAGGGGAGGCTCTCTTTCTTT	CASSLRRQGRLSFF
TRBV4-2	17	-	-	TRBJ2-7	TGTGCCAGCAGCCCCCTCGGCGGGGCAGGAAACCTCTACGAGCAGTACTTC	CASSPLGGAGNLYEQYF
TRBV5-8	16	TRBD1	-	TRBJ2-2	TGTGCCAGCACCTCCGGGACAGGGAGTCATTGGGAGGAGCTGTTTTTT	CASTSGTGSHWEELFF
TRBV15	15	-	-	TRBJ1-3	TGTGCCACCAGCAGAGATCTTGGGGGGAGACACACCATATATTTT	CATSRDLGGRHTIYF
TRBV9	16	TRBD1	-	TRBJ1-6	TGTGCCAGCAGCGTAGACTATGGGACAGGGACTTCACCCCTCCACTTT	CASSVDYGTGTSPLHF
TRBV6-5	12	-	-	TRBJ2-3	TGTGCCACCCAGGGGGGTGCAGATACGCAGTATTTT	CATQGGADTQYF
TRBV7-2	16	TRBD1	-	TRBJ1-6	TGTGCCAGCAGCCCCTGGGACAGGCGAGGGAATTCACCCCTCCACTTT	CASSPWDRRGNSPLHF
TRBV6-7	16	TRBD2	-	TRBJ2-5	TGTGCCAGCAGCATAAGCGGGAGACGGGGACAAGAGACCCAGTACTTC	CASSISGRRGQETQYF
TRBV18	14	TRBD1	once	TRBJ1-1	TGTGCCAGCTCACCGACAGGGGCTAACACTGAAGCTTTCTTT	CASSPTGANTEAFF
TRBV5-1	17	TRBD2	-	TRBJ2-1	TGCGCCAGCGGCCTAGGCAATCTAGCGGGAGACGGGAATGAGCAGTTCTTC	CASGLGNLAGDGNEQFF
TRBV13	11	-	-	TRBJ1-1	TGTGCCAGCAGCCACACCAGGGAAGCTTTCTTT	CASSHTREAFF
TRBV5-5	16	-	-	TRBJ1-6	TGTGCCAGCAGCTCCGTGGGGGGCTCCTATAATTCACCCCTCCACTTT	CASSSVGGSYNSPLHF
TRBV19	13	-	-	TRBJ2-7	TGTGCCAGTAGTATCGGACTTCGCTACGAGCAGTACTTC	CASSIGLRYEQYF
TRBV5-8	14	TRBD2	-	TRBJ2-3	TGTGCCAGCAGCTCCGGGGGGAGGACAGATACGCAGTATTTT	CASSSGGRTDTQYF
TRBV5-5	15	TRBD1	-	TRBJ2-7	TGTGCCAGCAGCCTACGGGACAGGGGATTCTACGAGCAGTACTTC	CASSLRDRGFYEQYF
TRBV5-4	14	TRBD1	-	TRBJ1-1	TGTGCCAGCAGCGCGGGACAGAGGAACACTGAAGCTTTCTTT	CASSAGQRNTEAFF
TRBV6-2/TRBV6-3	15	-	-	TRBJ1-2	TGTGCCAGCAGTTTCGGGACAAGCCGTAACTATGGCTACACCTTC	CASSFGTSRNYGYTF
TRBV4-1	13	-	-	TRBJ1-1	TGCGCCAGCAGCCAAGAACTGGTAGCTGAAGCTTTCTTT	CASSQELVAEAFF
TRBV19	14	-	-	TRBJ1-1	TGTGCCAGTAGTACCAGGCAGGGAAACACTGAAGCTTTCTTT	CASSTRQGNTEAFF
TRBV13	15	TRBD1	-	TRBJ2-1	TGTGCCAGCAGCCCAGGACAGGGTACCTACAATGAGCAGTTCTTC	CASSPGQGTYNEQFF
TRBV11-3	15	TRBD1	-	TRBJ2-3	TGTGCCAGCAGTGAGACAGGGGGCCGCACAGATACGCAGTATTTT	CASSETGGRTDTQYF
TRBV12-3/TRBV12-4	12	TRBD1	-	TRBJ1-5	TGTGCCAGCAGCCGGGACAGTCAGCCCCAGCATTTT	CASSRDSQPQHF
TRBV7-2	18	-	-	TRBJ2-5	TGTGCCAGCAGCTTAAGGGCGAGGGACATTTCTTTGGAAGAGACCCAGTACTTC	CASSLRARDISLEETQYF
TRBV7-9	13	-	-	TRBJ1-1	TGTGCCAGCGGGTATGCGGAGAACACTGAAGCTTTCTTT	CASGYAENTEAFF
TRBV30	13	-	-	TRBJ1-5	TGTGCCTGGAGTGTGTCAGGGAATCAGCCCCAGCATTTT	CAWSVSGNQPQHF
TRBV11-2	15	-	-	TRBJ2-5	TGTGCCAGCAGCTTAGATTTCGGGGTTCAAGAGACCCAGTACTTC	CASSLDFGVQETQYF
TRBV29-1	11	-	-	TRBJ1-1	TGCAGCGTCTATCAGGGGATTGCAGCTTTCTTT	CSVYQGIAAFF
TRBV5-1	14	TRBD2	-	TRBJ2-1	TGCGCCAGCAGCTTAAGCGGGATCTACAATGAGCAGTTCTTC	CASSLSGIYNEQFF
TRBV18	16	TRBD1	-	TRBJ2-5	TGTGCCAGCTCGCAGCTTCGACAGGGGGCGGGAGAGACCCAGTACTTC	CASSQLRQGAGETQYF